The 13 T cell receptor beta chains below all came from one sample that was sequenced in a study of graft-versus-host responses after intestinal transplantation. Repertoires were generated with immunoSEQ multiplex PCR, while TCRdb's copy carries only in-frame clones and drops some. The data contain about 92,000 clones, 80% to 85% of them singletons. These TCRs' antigens remain unknown. The source was unstimulated CD8+ T cells sorted from spleen or lymph node cells, collected before intestinal transplant. The origin of the receptors is a human donor who received an intestinal transplant.

The chain joins TRBV28 to TRBJ1-2, with D uncertain. The germline V and J ends were trimmed by 2 bases and 5 bases, with 9 bases remaining between them. Germline CDR1 MDHEN, CDR2 SYDVKM. The CDR3 covers 13 residues. CDR3 in amino acids: CASSLEGHYGYTF. Written as DNA, the CDR3 is TGTGCCAGCAGTTTAGAGGGTCATTATGGCTACACCTTC.

The chain has TRBV28 and TRBJ2-7; perhaps TRBD1 as D (5 bases). V was trimmed by 1 base and J by 9 bases, leaving 10 bases between them. Germline V gene sequence: CDR1 MDHEN, CDR2 SYDVKM. CDR3 length: 12 amino acids. The CDR3 loop is CASSLSQAVQYF. The CDR3 DNA reads as TGTGCCAGCAGTTTATCACAGGCTGTGCAGTACTTC.

V gene TRBV7-9 combines with J gene TRBJ2-5; TRBD2 matches 7 bases. Unmatched junction bases numbered 8, after V lost 5 bases and J lost 5 bases. The length of the CDR3 is 14 residues. Germline-derived CDR1 and CDR2 are SEHNR and FQNEAQ (reference sequence). The CDR3 region has the DNA TGTGCCAGCAGCCTTAGCGGGCTGCTGGAGACCCAGTACTTC. This translates into CASSLSGLLETQYF.

V usage is TRBV5-6 and J usage is TRBJ1-5; D gene uncertain. There are 14 residues in the CDR3. CDR1 is SGHDT and CDR2 is YYEEEE in the germline V gene. The germline V and J ends were trimmed by 3 bases and 4 bases, with 11 bases remaining between them. CDR3 sequence (DNA): TGTGCCAGCAGCTCGAGAACAGATAATCAGCCCCAGCATTTT. Its translation: CASSSRTDNQPQHF.

The chain uses TRBV28 and TRBJ2-7; TRBD2 matches at 7 bases. The CDR3 spans 14 residues. V shed 6 bases and J 7 bases; nucleotides not matched to a gene: 12. CDR1 is MDHEN, CDR2 SYDVKM, per germline. This CDR3 reads CASSYDGGRDEQYF. In nucleotides, the CDR3 is TGTGCCAGCAGCTACGACGGGGGGAGGGATGAGCAGTACTTC.

The chain has TRBV5-1 and TRBJ2-7, with D perhaps matching TRBD1 (8 bases). The CDR3 sequence is 15 residues long. Germline assignment: CDR1 SGHRS and CDR2 YFSETQ. V dropped 3 bases and J dropped 3 bases, with 16 bases sitting between them. CDR3 loop: CASSSGQGGSYEQYF. The CDR3 nucleotides are TGCGCCAGCAGCTCCGGACAGGGCGGGAGCTACGAGCAGTACTTC.

The gene calls are TRBV28 and TRBJ1-1; D ambiguous. Trimming left V 5 bases short and J 0 bases short, with 7 bases between. Per germline, CDR1 MDHEN and CDR2 SYDVKM. The CDR3 is 13 amino acids. The CDR3 is CASSPNMNTEAFF. The CDR3 DNA follows: TGTGCCAGCAGTCCGAACATGAACACTGAAGCTTTCTTT. Filled out from reference TRBV28 and TRBJ1-1, the complete variable domain reads DVKVTQSSRYLVKRTGEKVFLECVQDMDHENMFWYRQDPGLGLRLIYFSYDVKMKEKGDIPEGYSVSREKKERFSLILESASTNQTSMYLCASSPNMNTEAFFGQGTRLTVV.

This clone was recorded once. This chain connects TRBV28 to TRBJ2-3; D might be TRBD2 (5 bases). This CDR3 is 14 amino acids long. V was trimmed by 3 bases and J by 2 bases, leaving 9 bases between them. Germline assignment: CDR1 MDHEN and CDR2 SYDVKM. The CDR3 loop reads CASSFIAYTDTQYF. The CDR3 coding sequence is TGTGCCAGCAGTTTCATAGCGTACACAGATACGCAGTATTTT. The whole variable domain, remainder taken from reference TRBV28 and TRBJ2-3, is DVKVTQSSRYLVKRTGEKVFLECVQDMDHENMFWYRQDPGLGLRLIYFSYDVKMKEKGDIPEGYSVSREKKERFSLILESASTNQTSMYLCASSFIAYTDTQYFGPGTRLTVL.

This clone was seen a few times. The rearrangement joins TRBV5-1 to TRBJ1-4; 10 bases line up with TRBD1. Germline lookup yields CDR1 SGHRS and CDR2 YFSETQ. Trimming at V came to 5 bases and at J to 8 bases, leaving 9 bases not matched to a gene. The CDR3 contains 15 residues. The CDR3 region is CASSQGQGMGEKLFF. Here the CDR3 DNA reads TGCGCCAGCAGTCAGGGACAGGGGATGGGGGAAAAACTGTTTTTT.

V is TRBV10-1 and J is TRBJ2-1, with 11 bases that match TRBD2. The germline V gene encodes CDR1 WNHNN and CDR2 SYGVQD (reference sequence). With 3 bases clipped from V and 4 bases from J, the junction kept 2 bases outside the gene matches. This CDR3 has 15 amino acids. Here the CDR3 DNA reads TGCGCCAGCAGTGATACTAGCGGGGGTTACAATGAGCAGTTCTTC. Translating gives CASSDTSGGYNEQFF.

The chain employs TRBV7-9 and TRBJ2-1, with a weak D call TRBD1 (5 bases). The CDR3 covers 13 residues. The V end lost 3 bases, the J end lost 2 bases, and 5 bases lay between the germline ends. The germline CDR1 and CDR2 sequences are SEHNR and FQNEAQ (reference sequence). The CDR3 DNA is TGTGCCAGCAGCTTGGACACCTACAATGAGCAGTTCTTC. It encodes CASSLDTYNEQFF.

This clone has just one count. V gene TRBV11-2 combines with J gene TRBJ1-2, with 10 bases fitting TRBD1. Germline CDR1 SGHAT, CDR2 FQNNGV. The CDR3 runs 14 residues. After removal of 4 bases from V and 3 bases from J, the junction contained 2 bases not matched to a gene. The CDR3 protein is CASSSGQGYYGYTF. The CDR3 coding sequence is TGTGCCAGCAGCTCGGGACAGGGGTACTATGGCTACACCTTC.

The rearrangement links TRBV9 to TRBJ2-5; D is possibly TRBD1 (5 bases). The germline V and J ends were trimmed by 0 bases and 1 base, with 16 bases remaining between them. This CDR3 has 17 amino acids. CDR1 is SGDLS and CDR2 is YYNGEE in the germline V gene. CDR3 in amino acids: CASSVAGRVEIQETQYF. CDR3 coding DNA: TGTGCCAGCAGCGTAGCTGGCAGGGTGGAGATCCAAGAGACCCAGTACTTC.